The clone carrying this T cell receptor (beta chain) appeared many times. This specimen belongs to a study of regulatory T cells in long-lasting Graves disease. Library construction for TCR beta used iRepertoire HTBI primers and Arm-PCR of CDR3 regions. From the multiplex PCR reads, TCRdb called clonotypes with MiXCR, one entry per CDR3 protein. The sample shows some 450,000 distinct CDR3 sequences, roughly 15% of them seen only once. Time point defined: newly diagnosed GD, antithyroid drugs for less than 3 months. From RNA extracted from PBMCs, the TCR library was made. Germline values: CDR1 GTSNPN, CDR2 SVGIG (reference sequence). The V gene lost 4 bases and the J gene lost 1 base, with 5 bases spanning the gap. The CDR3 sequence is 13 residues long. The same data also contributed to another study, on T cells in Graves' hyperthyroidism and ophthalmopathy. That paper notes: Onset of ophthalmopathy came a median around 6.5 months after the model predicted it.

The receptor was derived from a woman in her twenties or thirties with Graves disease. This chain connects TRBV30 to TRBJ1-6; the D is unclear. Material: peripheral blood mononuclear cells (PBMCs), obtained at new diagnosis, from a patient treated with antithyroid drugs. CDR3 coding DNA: TGTGCCTGGACCGATTCCTATAATTCACCCCTCCACTTT. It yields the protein CAWTDSYNSPLHF.